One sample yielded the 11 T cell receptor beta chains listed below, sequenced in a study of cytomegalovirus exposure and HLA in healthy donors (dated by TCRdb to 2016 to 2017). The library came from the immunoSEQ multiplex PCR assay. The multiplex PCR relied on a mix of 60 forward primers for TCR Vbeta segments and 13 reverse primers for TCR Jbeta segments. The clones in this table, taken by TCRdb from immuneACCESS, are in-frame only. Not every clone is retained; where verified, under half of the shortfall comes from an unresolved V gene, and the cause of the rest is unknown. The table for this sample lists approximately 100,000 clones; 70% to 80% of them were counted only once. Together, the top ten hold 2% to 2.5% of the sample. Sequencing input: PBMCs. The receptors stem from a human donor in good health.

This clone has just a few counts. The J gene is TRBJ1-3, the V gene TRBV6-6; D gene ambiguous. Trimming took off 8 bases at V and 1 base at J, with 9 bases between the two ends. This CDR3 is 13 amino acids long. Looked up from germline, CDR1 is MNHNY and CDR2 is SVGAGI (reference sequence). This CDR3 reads CASETGSGNTIYF. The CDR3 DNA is TGTGCCAGCGAGACGGGGTCTGGAAACACCATATATTTT.

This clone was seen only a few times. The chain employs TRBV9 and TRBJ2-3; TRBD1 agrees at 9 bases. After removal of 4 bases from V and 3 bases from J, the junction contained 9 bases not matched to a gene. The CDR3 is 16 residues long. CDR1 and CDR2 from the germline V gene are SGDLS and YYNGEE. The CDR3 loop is CASSPAATGGTDTQYF. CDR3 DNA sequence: TGTGCCAGCAGCCCAGCGGCGACAGGGGGAACAGATACGCAGTATTTT.

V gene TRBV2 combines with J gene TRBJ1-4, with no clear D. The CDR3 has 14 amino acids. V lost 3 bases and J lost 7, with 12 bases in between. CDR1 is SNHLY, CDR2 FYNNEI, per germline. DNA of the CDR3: TGTGCCAGCAGTGATCTCGGGTTGCGTGAAAAACTGTTTTTT. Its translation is CASSDLGLREKLFF.

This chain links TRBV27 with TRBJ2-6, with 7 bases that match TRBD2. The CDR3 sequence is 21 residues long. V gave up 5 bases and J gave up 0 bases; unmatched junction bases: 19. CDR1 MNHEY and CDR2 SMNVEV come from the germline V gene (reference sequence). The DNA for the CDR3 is TGTGCCAGCAGTGCACATGGGAACCCTGCTAGGACTAGCTCTGGGGCCAACGTCCTGACTTTC. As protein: CASSAHGNPARTSSGANVLTF.

As DNA, the CDR3 is TGCGCCAGCAGCTTGGCCCCAGCGGGAGGGGCAGATACGCAGTATTTT. Translated: CASSLAPAGGADTQYF. The V and J genes are TRBV5-1 and TRBJ2-3, with TRBD2 identical over 10 bases. The V gene's germline CDR1 is SGHRS and CDR2 YFSETQ. With 0 bases clipped from V and 4 bases from J, the junction kept 5 bases outside the gene matches. The CDR3 extends over 16 amino acids.

CDR3 residues: CASSPRQGGSYEQYF. CDR3 sequence (DNA): TGTGCCAGCAGTCCTAGACAGGGGGGCTCCTACGAGCAGTACTTC. The chain carries TRBV6-6 and TRBJ2-7, with 9 bases lining up with TRBD1. Germline-derived CDR1 and CDR2 are MNHNY and SVGAGI (reference sequence). The CDR3 sequence is 15 residues long. The V segment lost 5 bases and the J segment 0 bases; nucleotides outside the gene matches: 5.

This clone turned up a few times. The CDR3 nucleotides are TGCGCCAGCAGGGACACGAGCACTGAAGCTTTCTTT. Translating gives CASRDTSTEAFF. This chain links TRBV5-1 with TRBJ1-1; tentative D call: TRBD1 (5 bases). Trimming shortened V by 5 bases and J by 4 bases, and 9 bases separated the two germline ends. Germline loops: CDR1 SGHRS, CDR2 YFSETQ. The CDR3 is 12 residues long.

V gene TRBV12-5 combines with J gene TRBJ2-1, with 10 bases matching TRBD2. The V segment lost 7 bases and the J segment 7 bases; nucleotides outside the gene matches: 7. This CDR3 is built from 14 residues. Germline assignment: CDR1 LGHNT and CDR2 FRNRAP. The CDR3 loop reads CASAQSGGGNEQFF. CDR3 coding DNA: TGTGCTAGTGCCCAAAGCGGGGGGGGGAATGAGCAGTTCTTC.

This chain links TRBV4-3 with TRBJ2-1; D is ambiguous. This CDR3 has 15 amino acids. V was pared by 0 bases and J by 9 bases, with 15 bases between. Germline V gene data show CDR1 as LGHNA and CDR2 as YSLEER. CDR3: CASSQDPKSMSEQFF. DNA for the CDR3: TGCGCCAGCAGCCAAGACCCCAAGAGCATGTCTGAGCAGTTCTTC.

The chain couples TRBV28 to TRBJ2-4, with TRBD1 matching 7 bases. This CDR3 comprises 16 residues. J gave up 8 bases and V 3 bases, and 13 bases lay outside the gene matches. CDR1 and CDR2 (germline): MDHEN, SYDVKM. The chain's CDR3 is CASSFQDNRDSHIQYF. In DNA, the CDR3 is TGTGCCAGCAGTTTCCAAGACAACCGGGACAGCCACATTCAGTACTTC.

This CDR3 reads CASKRAANTGELFF. CDR3 coding DNA: TGTGCCAGCAAGAGGGCGGCGAACACCGGGGAGCTGTTTTTT. The J gene is TRBJ2-2, the V gene TRBV27, with D possibly being TRBD2 (5 bases). Trimming stripped 7 bases from V and 0 bases from J, with 9 bases between. Germline CDR1 is MNHEY and CDR2 is SMNVEV (reference sequence). CDR3 length equals 14 residues.